These 25 T cell receptor beta chains came from one sample sequenced in a study of chemoradiotherapy in HPV16-positive cancers. The table came from immunoSEQ multiplex PCR; TCRdb's copy has only in-frame clones and leaves some out. The sample lists approximately 8,500 clones; roughly two thirds were seen once. Sampling was done from a patient who underwent chemoradiotherapy. These TCRs come from a human donor with HPV-associated anogenital cancer.

This chain uses TRBV19 with TRBJ1-5; D unclear. Trimming removed 1 base from V and 4 bases from J, with 8 bases in between. This CDR3 is 14 amino acids long. Germline loops: CDR1 LNHDA, CDR2 SQIVND (reference sequence). The CDR3 sequence is CASSIGSKNQPQHF. CDR3 nucleotides: TGTGCCAGTAGTATAGGGTCGAAGAATCAGCCCCAGCATTTT. Full variable domain (missing parts from reference TRBV19 and TRBJ1-5): DGGITQSPKYLFRKEGQNVTLSCEQNLNHDAMYWYRQDPGQGLRLIYYSQIVNDFQKGDIAEGYSVSREKKESFPLTVTSAQKNPTAFYLCASSIGSKNQPQHFGDGTRLSIL.

This clone was picked up one time. J is TRBJ1-3 and V is TRBV11-3; the match to TRBD1 covers 7 bases. This CDR3 region has 15 residues. V was clipped by 3 bases and J by 4 bases; unmatched bases: 6. Germline loops: CDR1 SGHNT, CDR2 YENEEA. CDR3 DNA sequence: TGTGCCAGCAGCTTCACAGGGGTTTCAGGAAACACCATATATTTT. It yields the protein CASSFTGVSGNTIYF.

The chain has TRBV5-1 and TRBJ1-5, with TRBD1 matching over 9 bases. The CDR3 loop spans 15 amino acids. From germline, CDR1 is SGHRS and CDR2 YFSETQ. J gave up 7 bases and V 4 bases, and 9 bases lay outside the gene matches. The CDR3 DNA sequence: TGCGCCAGCAGCACGGGCACAGGGGGCGGCCAGCCCCAGCATTTT. Amino acids: CASSTGTGGGQPQHF. The full variable domain, completed using reference TRBV5-1 and TRBJ1-5, is KAGVTQTPRYLIKTRGQQVTLSCSPISGHRSVSWYQQTPGQGLQFLFEYFSETQRNKGNFPGRFSGRQFSNSRSEMNVSTLELGDSALYLCASSTGTGGGQPQHFGDGTRLSIL.

V usage is TRBV4-3 and J usage is TRBJ2-1; 9 bases align to TRBD2. V lost 1 base to trimming and J lost 9 bases; unmatched junction nucleotides: 10. CDR1 and CDR2 (germline): LGHNA, YSLEER. The CDR3 loop spans 16 amino acids. DNA for the CDR3: TGCGCCAGCAGCCAAGTAGCGGGGGCCGCTGGGGGTGAGCAGTTCTTC. This encodes CASSQVAGAAGGEQFF.

The rearrangement joins TRBV6-1 to TRBJ2-7, with a weak D call TRBD2 (5 bases). V was pared by 0 bases and J by 0 bases, with 9 bases between. This CDR3 has 15 amino acids. CDR1 MNHNS and CDR2 SASEGT come from the germline V gene. This CDR3 is CASSEAQAGSYEQYV. As DNA, the CDR3 is TGTGCCAGCAGTGAAGCGCAGGCGGGCTCCTACGAGCAGTACGTC.

This chain connects TRBV11-2 to TRBJ2-5; the match to TRBD1 covers 8 bases. V lost 5 bases to trimming and J lost 5 bases; unmatched junction nucleotides: 10. The CDR3 is 15 amino acids. CDR1 and CDR2 from the germline V gene are SGHAT and FQNNGV. The chain's CDR3 is CASSRTGTGQETQYF. The CDR3 DNA reads as TGTGCCAGCAGCCGAACCGGGACAGGCCAGGAGACCCAGTACTTC. Full variable domain (missing parts from reference TRBV11-2 and TRBJ2-5): EAGVAQSPRYKIIEKRQSVAFWCNPISGHATLYWYQQILGQGPKLLIQFQNNGVVDDSQLPKDRFSAERLKGVDSTLKIQPAKLEDSAVYLCASSRTGTGQETQYFGPGTRLLVL.

The chain employs TRBV27 and TRBJ2-1; 9 bases align to TRBD2. This CDR3 is built from 16 residues. Germline values: CDR1 MNHEY, CDR2 SMNVEV (reference sequence). J lost 7 bases, V lost 2 bases, and 9 bases had no gene match. CDR3 sequence reads: CASSLVGGGALNEQFF. Here the CDR3 DNA reads TGTGCCAGCAGTTTAGTCGGCGGGGGGGCTCTAAATGAGCAGTTCTTC.

This chain joins TRBV23-1 and TRBJ2-2; tentatively, D is TRBD1 or TRBD2 (5 bases each). TRBV23-1 qualifies as an ORF whose function is uncertain. Deletions cut 5 bases from V and 0 bases from J, with 13 bases between. The CDR3 runs to 16 residues. The CDR3 loop reads CASSLTGAANTGELFF. The CDR3, as DNA: TGCGCCAGCAGTTTAACAGGAGCGGCGAACACCGGGGAGCTGTTTTTT.

In DNA form, the CDR3 reads TGCGCCAGCAGCCAAGGCCTAGCGCCCGTCAATGAGCAGTTCTTC. Protein sequence: CASSQGLAPVNEQFF. The chain has TRBV4-3 and TRBJ2-1, with D tentatively TRBD2 (6 bases). Trimming stripped 1 base from V and 6 bases from J, with 13 bases between. From germline, CDR1 is LGHNA and CDR2 YSLEER. The CDR3 runs to 15 residues.

This clone was seen once. The chain combines TRBV5-4 with TRBJ2-3; D gene unclear. The CDR3 sequence is 13 residues long. The V and J ends lost 0 bases and 2 bases respectively, with 4 bases between them. From germline, CDR1 is SGHNT and CDR2 YYREEE (reference sequence). The CDR3 region has the DNA TGTGCCAGCAGCTTGGGGCACACAGATACGCAGTATTTT. This sequence encodes CASSLGHTDTQYF.

This clone appeared a few times. This sequence joins TRBV5-4 and TRBJ2-7, with no clear D. The CDR3 loop spans 12 amino acids. V was cut by 2 bases and J by 2 bases, with 5 bases left in between. From germline, CDR1 is SGHNT and CDR2 YYREEE (reference sequence). The CDR3 sequence: CASSLFTYEQYF. Here the CDR3 DNA reads TGTGCCAGCAGCTTATTCACCTACGAGCAGTACTTC.

The J gene is TRBJ1-3, the V gene TRBV2, with D possibly TRBD1 on 5 matching bases. Germline V lookup: CDR1 SNHLY, CDR2 FYNNEI. This CDR3 has 15 residues. Trimming removed 2 bases from V and 9 bases from J, with 17 bases in between. CDR3 residues: CASSELGDSWSTIYF. In DNA, the CDR3 is TGTGCCAGCAGTGAATTAGGCGACAGCTGGAGCACCATATATTTT.

The chain has TRBV19 and TRBJ1-5, with D unclear. V was trimmed by 5 bases and J by 0 bases, leaving 8 bases between them. This CDR3 contains 14 residues. Per germline, CDR1 LNHDA and CDR2 SQIVND (reference sequence). CDR3 DNA sequence: TGTGCCAGTAGTGTACAGTCTAGCAATCAGCCCCAGCATTTT. Residues: CASSVQSSNQPQHF.

The chain has TRBV6-5 and TRBJ1-1; D remains unclear. The CDR3 contains 15 residues. CDR1 and CDR2 from the germline V gene are MNHEY and SVGAGI. The V end lost 4 bases, the J end lost 4 bases, and 16 bases lay between the germline ends. CDR3 sequence reads: CASSLEGGSGTEAFF. Here the CDR3 DNA reads TGTGCCAGCAGTTTGGAGGGAGGGTCAGGCACTGAAGCTTTCTTT.

This clone has a handful of counts. The chain links TRBV18 to TRBJ2-7; no clear D. V was clipped by 6 bases and J by 0 bases, with 12 bases between them. The CDR3 sequence is 14 residues long. Germline lookup yields CDR1 KGHSH and CDR2 LQKENI. The chain's CDR3 is CASSPETSSYEQYF. CDR3 sequence (DNA): TGTGCCAGCTCCCCCGAGACAAGCTCCTACGAGCAGTACTTC.

The rearrangement links TRBV14 to TRBJ1-3, with 7 nucleotides matching TRBD1. Germline values: CDR1 SGHDN, CDR2 FVKESK. The CDR3 runs 17 residues. Trimming took 0 bases from V and 0 from J; bases not matched to a gene: 5. CDR3 region: CASSQDRGTVSGNTIYF. The CDR3 bases are TGTGCCAGCAGCCAAGATAGGGGGACAGTCTCTGGAAACACCATATATTTT.

This chain uses TRBV4-3 with TRBJ1-2; D is unresolved. The CDR3 loop spans 14 amino acids. Deletions cut 1 base from V and 2 bases from J, with 8 bases between. Germline-derived CDR1 and CDR2 are LGHNA and YSLEER. The CDR3, as DNA: TGCGCCAGCAGCCAAGGCGCCCGGAACTATGGCTACACCTTC. It is translated as CASSQGARNYGYTF.

This clone was found a few times. The J gene is TRBJ2-1, the V gene TRBV19; 9 positions match TRBD2. Germline values: CDR1 LNHDA, CDR2 SQIVND (reference sequence). This CDR3 comprises 12 residues. V gave up 9 bases and J gave up 10 bases; unmatched junction bases: 7. In DNA, the CDR3 is TGTGCCAGCTCCCTACTAGCGGGCGAGCAGTTCTTC. Residues: CASSLLAGEQFF.

This chain joins TRBV7-6 and TRBJ2-2, with D possibly TRBD2 on 5 matching bases. V lost 10 bases, J lost 2 bases, and 17 bases lay in between. The CDR3 is made up of 15 amino acids. The V gene's germline CDR1 is SGHVS and CDR2 FNYEAQ. The CDR3 DNA follows: TGTGCCACCCACTCACTAGGCGGAAACACCGGGGAGCTGTTTTTT. The encoded protein is CATHSLGGNTGELFF.

The chain couples TRBV19 to TRBJ1-1; D is unclear. This CDR3 comprises 13 residues. V was shortened by 2 bases and J by 5 bases, with 9 bases between the two germline ends. CDR1 and CDR2 (germline): LNHDA, SQIVND (reference sequence). The CDR3 sequence is CASSISLGTEAFF. As DNA, the CDR3 is TGTGCCAGTAGTATATCTCTCGGGACTGAAGCTTTCTTT.

This clone showed up just once. This chain links TRBV7-2 with TRBJ1-1; TRBD1 aligns across 9 bases. The CDR3 is 15 amino acids. Per the germline V gene, CDR1 is SGHTA and CDR2 is FQGNSA. Germline trimming cut 4 bases from V and 4 bases from J; bases unmatched to any gene: 7. CDR3 in amino acids: CASSSVDRGATEAFF. CDR3 nucleotide sequence: TGTGCCAGCAGCTCCGTGGACAGGGGAGCCACTGAAGCTTTCTTT. The full variable domain, completed using reference TRBV7-2 and TRBJ1-1, is GAGVSQSPSNKVTEKGKDVELRCDPISGHTALYWYRQSLGQGLEFLIYFQGNSAPDKSGLPSDRFSAERTGGSVSTLTIQRTQQEDSAVYLCASSSVDRGATEAFFGQGTRLTVV.

The chain uses TRBV29-1 and TRBJ2-7; 7 bases line up with TRBD2. The germline V gene has CDR1 SQVTM and CDR2 ANQGSEA. The CDR3 loop spans 18 amino acids. V shed 0 bases and J 0 bases; nucleotides not matched to a gene: 14. DNA of the CDR3: TGCAGCGTTGAAGATGGACTAGTTCGGGGGAGGGGCTCCTACGAGCAGTACTTC. Its translation: CSVEDGLVRGRGSYEQYF.

The genes are TRBV19 and TRBJ1-1; D is ambiguous. V was pared by 6 bases and J by 4 bases, with 18 bases between. Germline V gives CDR1 LNHDA, CDR2 SQIVND (reference sequence). The CDR3 totals 15 residues. CDR3 bases: TGTGCCAGTAGCCCCTTAGCCCAGTCGATCACTGAAGCTTTCTTT. This translates into CASSPLAQSITEAFF. Combining the CDR3 with reference TRBV19 and TRBJ1-1 gives the whole variable domain DGGITQSPKYLFRKEGQNVTLSCEQNLNHDAMYWYRQDPGQGLRLIYYSQIVNDFQKGDIAEGYSVSREKKESFPLTVTSAQKNPTAFYLCASSPLAQSITEAFFGQGTRLTVV.

The chain combines TRBV6-5 with TRBJ1-2; D remains unclear. This CDR3 is built from 13 residues. Germline V gives CDR1 MNHEY, CDR2 SVGAGI. V lost 2 bases to trimming and J lost 5 bases, with 9 bases between them. Here the CDR3 DNA reads TGTGCCAGCAGTTACGAGTTTAGGTATGGCTACACCTTC. This encodes CASSYEFRYGYTF.

This clone has just a few counts. This chain joins TRBV6-1 and TRBJ1-1; D is perhaps TRBD1 (6 bases). CDR1 and CDR2 (germline): MNHNS, SASEGT. V lost 10 bases, J lost 6 bases, and 21 bases lay in between. CDR3 length: 14 residues. The CDR3 sequence: CATTIPTGWAEAFF. The CDR3 DNA is TGTGCCACCACCATACCTACAGGGTGGGCTGAAGCTTTCTTT.